The sequence of this T cell receptor beta chain was determined in a study of beta chain features in type 1 diabetes. The junction had 5 bases not matched to a gene; V was cut back by 7 bases and J by 11 bases. CDR3 length: 12 residues. Germline V gene sequence: CDR1 SNHLY, CDR2 FYNNEI. Expressed TCRB transcripts were sequenced, since all the RNA that had been isolated was reverse transcribed. Here immunoSEQ multiplex PCR was the method, and the copy in TCRdb shows in-frame clones only, minus some. The table records hundreds of thousands of clones, 8% of them present only once. The chain joins TRBV2 to TRBJ1-1; 12 nucleotides agree with TRBD1. Sequenced input: central memory CD4+ T cells from blood. The sequence was obtained from a woman younger than 35 in good health. CDR3 amino acids: CASNGDRGRAFF. The CDR3 nucleotides are TGTGCCAGCAACGGGGACAGGGGGCGGGCTTTCTTT.